Presented here are 24 T cell receptor beta chains from one specimen sequenced in a study of blood T cells in healthy people across ages. A second PCR, run for roughly 6 to 11 cycles, used a sample-barcoded 5' primer plus a J-beta primer mix. TCRdb re-called the 5' RACE reads with MiXCR, one entry per CDR3 protein. Of about 500,000 distinct CDR3 sequences in the sample, less than 25% were seen once. These same records also appear under a second study, on T cells of mothers and their children.

The sequenced sample was blood. These TCRs come from a boy between 10 and 17 years old in good health.

V is TRBV20-1 and J is TRBJ1-2, with 7 bases lining up with TRBD1. V shed 3 bases, J shed 4 bases, and the junction held 5 bases outside the gene matches. Per the germline V gene, CDR1 is DFQATT and CDR2 is SNEGSKA (reference sequence). The CDR3 spans 13 residues. CDR3 residues: CSASRGQLYGYTF. The CDR3 DNA sequence: TGCAGTGCTAGTAGGGGACAGCTCTATGGCTACACCTTC.

V gene TRBV12-3 or TRBV12-4 combines with J gene TRBJ2-3, with a weak D call TRBD2 (6 bases). The CDR3 extends over 15 amino acids. V was pared by 0 bases and J by 3 bases, with 10 bases between. As DNA, the CDR3 is TGTGCCAGCAGTTTAGCGGCGGGGCCGACAGATACGCAGTATTTT. It translates to CASSLAAGPTDTQYF.

The V call is TRBV29-1, the J call TRBJ2-5; the D gene is possibly TRBD1 (5 bases). The CDR3 runs 16 residues. Trimming removed 1 base from V and 1 base from J, with 16 bases in between. Germline V gives CDR1 SQVTM, CDR2 ANQGSEA. This chain's CDR3 is CSVEGEWGGAQETQYF. CDR3 coding DNA: TGCAGCGTTGAAGGAGAGTGGGGTGGGGCCCAAGAGACCCAGTACTTC.

V gene TRBV3-1 combines with J gene TRBJ2-3; 9 bases fit TRBD2. This CDR3 has 18 residues. Germline loops: CDR1 LGHDT, CDR2 YNNKEL (reference sequence). V lost 1 base and J lost 5; bases outside the gene matches: 13. The CDR3, as DNA: TGTGCCAGCAGCCAAGGCCGACCTAAGCGGGGGGCCCGAGATACGCAGTATTTT. Its protein is CASSQGRPKRGARDTQYF.

The chain employs TRBV7-9 and TRBJ2-7; 7 nucleotides match TRBD1. Germline V gives CDR1 SEHNR, CDR2 FQNEAQ (reference sequence). Trimming cost V 4 bases and J 4 bases; bases outside gene matches: 7. CDR3 length: 14 residues. CDR3 sequence reads: CASSSSGGMYEQYF. CDR3 nucleotide sequence: TGTGCCAGCAGCTCTTCAGGGGGAATGTACGAGCAGTACTTC.

The sample holds a few counts of this clonotype. The chain employs TRBV7-2 and TRBJ2-5; TRBD2 matches at 8 bases. In germline, CDR1 is SGHTA, CDR2 FQGNSA. The V segment lost 5 bases and the J segment 5 bases; nucleotides outside the gene matches: 7. The CDR3 runs 14 residues. The CDR3 here is CASSPLAGWETQYF. The CDR3 DNA reads as TGTGCCAGCAGCCCCCTAGCGGGTTGGGAGACCCAGTACTTC.

This chain uses TRBV7-2 with TRBJ2-1; the match to TRBD1 covers 7 bases. CDR3 length equals 15 residues. Losses at the gene ends were 3 bases for V and 3 bases for J; bases not matched to a gene: 5. CDR1 and CDR2 (germline): SGHTA, FQGNSA. The CDR3 here is CASSFQGQYYNEQFF. The DNA of the CDR3 is TGTGCCAGCAGCTTCCAGGGACAGTACTACAATGAGCAGTTCTTC.

In its sample, this clonotype was seen many times. The chain combines TRBV29-1 with TRBJ2-7; unclear D gene. V dropped 5 bases and J dropped 2 bases, with 7 bases sitting between them. The CDR3 is 11 amino acids. Germline assignment: CDR1 SQVTM and CDR2 ANQGSEA. The CDR3 DNA reads as TGCAGCGTTCAAACGCCCTACGAGCAGTACTTC. This encodes CSVQTPYEQYF.

The rearrangement uses TRBV20-1 and TRBJ2-7; TRBD2 matches 9 bases. CDR3 length equals 14 residues. The germline V gene has CDR1 DFQATT and CDR2 SNEGSKA (reference sequence). Trimming at V came to 5 bases and at J to 5 bases, leaving 10 bases not matched to a gene. The chain's CDR3 is CSAGAVSGSDEQYF. In DNA, the CDR3 is TGCAGTGCTGGAGCCGTTAGCGGGAGCGACGAGCAGTACTTC.

This clonotype was counted only a few times. This sequence joins TRBV6-4 and TRBJ2-1; 11 bases map to TRBD2. The CDR3 has 16 residues. V lost 4 bases to trimming and J lost 6 bases; unmatched junction nucleotides: 8. The V gene's germline CDR1 is MRHNA and CDR2 SNTAGT. As DNA, the CDR3 is TGTGCCAGCAGTGCACTAGCGGGAGAGGGAGGCAATGAGCAGTTCTTC. As protein: CASSALAGEGGNEQFF.

V and J are TRBV19 and TRBJ1-5; TRBD1 is a possible D gene (6 bases). CDR3 length: 15 residues. The germline V gene has CDR1 LNHDA and CDR2 SQIVND (reference sequence). The V gene lost 7 bases and the J gene lost 1 base, with 14 bases spanning the gap. The CDR3 region is CASTNRDMSNQPQHF. Written as DNA, the CDR3 is TGTGCCAGTACTAATAGGGACATGAGCAATCAGCCCCAGCATTTT.

This clonotype was detected only a few times. This sequence joins TRBV27 and TRBJ2-7; D may be TRBD1 or TRBD2 (5 bases each). The ends were cut back, 10 bases at V and 5 bases at J, with 12 bases in the middle. Germline loops: CDR1 MNHEY, CDR2 SMNVEV (reference sequence). The CDR3 runs to 11 residues. This CDR3 is CATFKGHEQYF. CDR3 in DNA: TGTGCCACTTTTAAGGGACACGAGCAGTACTTC.

The chain combines TRBV7-2 with TRBJ1-2; 8 nucleotides align to TRBD1. The junction had 8 bases not matched to a gene; V was cut back by 5 bases and J by 6 bases. The CDR3 is 14 residues long. Germline loops: CDR1 SGHTA, CDR2 FQGNSA. The CDR3 spells CASSPDAGGNGYTF. The DNA for the CDR3 is TGTGCCAGCAGCCCTGATGCAGGGGGCAATGGCTACACCTTC.

The rearrangement links TRBV7-2 to TRBJ2-7; 7 nucleotides agree with TRBD2. CDR3 length: 13 residues. CDR1 and CDR2 (germline): SGHTA, FQGNSA. With 5 bases clipped from V and 7 bases from J, the junction kept 8 bases outside the gene matches. CDR3 in amino acids: CASSPDGGGEQYF. The CDR3, as DNA: TGTGCCAGCAGCCCCGATGGGGGGGGGGAGCAGTACTTC. The variable domain in full, with the rest retrieved from reference TRBV7-2 and TRBJ2-7, is GAGVSQSPSNKVTEKGKDVELRCDPISGHTALYWYRQSLGQGLEFLIYFQGNSAPDKSGLPSDRFSAERTGGSVSTLTIQRTQQEDSAVYLCASSPDGGGEQYFGPGTRLTVT.

This clonotype was found a few times. This chain uses TRBV2 with TRBJ1-2, with a tentative D call TRBD1 (5 bases). V lost 5 bases and J lost 8, with 9 bases in between. This CDR3 comprises 11 residues. CDR1 is SNHLY, CDR2 FYNNEI, per germline. Here the CDR3 reads CASSQTGGYTF. The CDR3 DNA reads TGTGCCAGCAGTCAAACAGGAGGCTACACCTTC.

This clonotype appeared a few times. V gene TRBV2 combines with J gene TRBJ1-2; perhaps TRBD1 as D (6 bases). This CDR3 contains 13 residues. V shed 6 bases and J shed 4 bases, with 12 bases lying between them. The V gene's germline CDR1 is SNHLY and CDR2 FYNNEI. The CDR3: CASRAQGTYGYTF. The CDR3 bases are TGTGCCAGCAGAGCGCAGGGGACCTATGGCTACACCTTC. Variable domain in full (rest from reference TRBV2 and TRBJ1-2): EPEVTQTPSHQVTQMGQEVILRCVPISNHLYFYWYRQILGQKVEFLVSFYNNEISEKSEIFDDQFSVERPDGSNFTLKIRSTKLEDSAMYFCASRAQGTYGYTFGSGTRLTVV.

This clonotype was picked up a small number of times. V gene TRBV20-1 combines with J gene TRBJ2-1; D gene unclear. The CDR3 runs to 8 residues. Germline V gene data show CDR1 as DFQATT and CDR2 as SNEGSKA (reference sequence). CDR3 sequence reads: CSPDEQFF. The DNA for the CDR3 is TGCAGCCCCGATGAGCAGTTCTTC.

V and J are TRBV7-6 and TRBJ2-7; 8 nucleotides align to TRBD2. The CDR3 totals 13 residues. V was pared by 5 bases and J by 6 bases, with 6 bases of the junction left unmatched. Germline V gives CDR1 SGHVS, CDR2 FNYEAQ. CDR3 protein: CASSPRTSGEQYF. CDR3 bases: TGTGCCAGCAGCCCTAGAACTAGCGGCGAGCAGTACTTC.

This clonotype showed up just a few times. The V and J genes are TRBV6-1 and TRBJ1-6; perhaps TRBD1 as D (5 bases). V was pared by 2 bases and J by 5 bases, with 10 bases between. Germline-derived CDR1 and CDR2 are MNHNS and SASEGT. The CDR3 is made up of 15 amino acids. The DNA of the CDR3 is TGTGCCAGCAGTGAATTGAAGGGGAATAATTCACCCCTCCACTTT. Protein sequence: CASSELKGNNSPLHF.

The chain has TRBV10-3 and TRBJ2-2; D perhaps matches TRBD1 (6 bases). The CDR3 consists of 15 residues. Germline lookup yields CDR1 ENHRY and CDR2 SYGVKD. Trimming cost V 2 bases and J 7 bases, with 14 bases left between them. In DNA form, the CDR3 reads TGTGCCATCAGTGAGCTACAGGGTTACAGCGGGGAGCTGTTTTTT. Encoded protein: CAISELQGYSGELFF.

This clonotype was observed a handful of times. One end of the junction varies from germline; a read error may be responsible. V gene TRBV7-2 combines with J gene TRBJ2-1, with TRBD2 matching over 8 bases. The CDR3 contains 12 residues. Per germline, CDR1 SGHTA and CDR2 FQGNSA. The CDR3: CASSSRTSYNVF. Here the CDR3 DNA reads TGTGCCAGCAGCTCCCGGACTAGCTACAATGTCTTC.

This chain links TRBV27 with TRBJ2-1; D gene uncertain. The length of the CDR3 is 11 residues. Between the trimmed V and J ends, which lost 6 bases and 6 bases, there was a span of 6 bases. CDR1 MNHEY and CDR2 SMNVEV come from the germline V gene (reference sequence). The CDR3 DNA follows: TGTGCCAGCAGCGGCCCCAATGAGCAGTTCTTC. It specifies CASSGPNEQFF.

This clonotype occurred once. V and J are TRBV11-2 and TRBJ2-1; 7 bases are a match to TRBD1. The ends lost 3 bases at V and 3 bases at J; junction bases unmatched: 5. Germline CDR1 SGHAT, CDR2 FQNNGV. The CDR3 sequence is 15 residues long. The CDR3 reads CASSFDRAGYNEQFF. The CDR3 DNA is TGTGCCAGCAGCTTTGACAGGGCGGGCTACAATGAGCAGTTCTTC.

The table lists this clonotype with a few counts. This chain joins TRBV7-2 and TRBJ2-7, with D tentatively TRBD2 (6 bases). The germline CDR1 and CDR2 sequences are SGHTA and FQGNSA. V was cut by 5 bases and J by 7 bases, with 18 bases left in between. The CDR3 is 14 residues long. For the CDR3, the DNA is TGTGCCAGCAGCCCGGGACTGCGTGCGTTAGAGCAGTACTTC. This codes for CASSPGLRALEQYF.